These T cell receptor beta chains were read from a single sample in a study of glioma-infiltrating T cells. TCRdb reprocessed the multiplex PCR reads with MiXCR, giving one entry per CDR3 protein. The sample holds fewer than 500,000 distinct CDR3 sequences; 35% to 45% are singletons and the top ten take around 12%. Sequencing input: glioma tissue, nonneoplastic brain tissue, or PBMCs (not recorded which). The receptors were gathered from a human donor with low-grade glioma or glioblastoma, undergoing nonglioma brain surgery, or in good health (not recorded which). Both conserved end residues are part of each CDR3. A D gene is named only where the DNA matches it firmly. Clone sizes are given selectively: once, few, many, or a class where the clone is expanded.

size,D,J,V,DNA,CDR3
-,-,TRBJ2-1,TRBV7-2,TGTGCCAGCAGCCAAACTAGAAGCTCCTACAATGAGCAGTTCTTC,CASSQTRSSYNEQFF
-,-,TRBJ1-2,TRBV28,TGTGCCAGCAGCCCAACCCGGCCCCGGGATGGCTACACCTTC,CASSPTRPRDGYTF
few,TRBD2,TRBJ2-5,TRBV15,TGTGCCACCAGTAGAGGTACAGCGGGAGTAGAGACCCAGTACTTC,CATSRGTAGVETQYF
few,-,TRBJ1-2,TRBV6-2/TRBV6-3,TGTGCCAGCAGTTACGACGGGACCCCGGCTCGGGGCTACACCTTC,CASSYDGTPARGYTF
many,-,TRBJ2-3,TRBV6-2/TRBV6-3,TGTGCCAGCAGGCCACGATGGAGCTCTAGCACAGATACGCAGTATTTT,CASRPRWSSSTDTQYF
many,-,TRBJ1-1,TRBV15,TGTGCCACCAGCATTCAGCAGAACACTGAAGCTTTCTTT,CATSIQQNTEAFF
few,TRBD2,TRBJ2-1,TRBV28,TGTGCCAGCAGTTTATCGGGAGGTGACAATGAGCAGTTCTTC,CASSLSGGDNEQFF
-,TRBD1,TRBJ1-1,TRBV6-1,TGCGCCAGCAGTGACTCGACAGGGCTTTGGACTGAAGCTTTCTTT,CASSDSTGLWTEAFF
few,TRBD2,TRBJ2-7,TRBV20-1,TGCAGTGCCAGAGGAGTAGCGGGAGGGGAGCAGTACTTC,CSARGVAGGEQYF
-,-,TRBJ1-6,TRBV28,TGTGCCAGTAGGGGACGGCTGGATTCACCCCTCCACTTT,CASRGRLDSPLHF
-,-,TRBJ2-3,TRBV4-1,TGCGCCAGCAGCCAAGTGCTAGCAGACCTCACAGATACGCAGTATTTT,CASSQVLADLTDTQYF
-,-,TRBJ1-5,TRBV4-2,TGTGCCAGCAGCCAAGCGCGGAGCAATCAGCCCCAGCATTTT,CASSQARSNQPQHF
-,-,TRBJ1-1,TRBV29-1,TGCAGCGTTGGAGTGAACACTGAAGCTTTCTTT,CSVGVNTEAFF
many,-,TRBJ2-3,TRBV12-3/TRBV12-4,TGTGCCAGCAGTTTATCGTCGGTCGATACGCAGTATTTT,CASSLSSVDTQYF
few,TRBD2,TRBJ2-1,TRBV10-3,TGTGCCATCAGTGAGCAGCGGGGTTCCTACAATGAGCAGTTCTTC,CAISEQRGSYNEQFF
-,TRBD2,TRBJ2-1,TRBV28,TGTGCCAGCAGTCTGGGACTAGCGGGATACCCCTACAATGAGCAGTTCTTC,CASSLGLAGYPYNEQFF
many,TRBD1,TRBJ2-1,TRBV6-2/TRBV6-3,TGTGCCAGCAGTTCGAACCCGGACAGGATGGAATACAATGAGCAGTTCTTC,CASSSNPDRMEYNEQFF
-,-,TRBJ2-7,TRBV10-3,TGTGCCATCAGTGAAGGCGCAATTTCCTACGAGCAGTACTTC,CAISEGAISYEQYF
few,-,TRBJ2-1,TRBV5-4,TGTGCCAGCAATAACGGACAGAGGCAGAACAATGAGCAGTTCTTC,CASNNGQRQNNEQFF
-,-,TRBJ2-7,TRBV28,TGTGCCAGCAGTTTTGCACGGGTCTACGAGCAGTACTTC,CASSFARVYEQYF
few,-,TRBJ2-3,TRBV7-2,TGTGCCAGCAGCTCGTACAGGGAAAACACAGATACGCAGTATTTT,CASSSYRENTDTQYF
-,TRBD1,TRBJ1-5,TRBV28,TGTGCCAGCAGTCCCGGGACAGCACACCAGCCCCAGCGTTTT,CASSPGTAHQPQRF
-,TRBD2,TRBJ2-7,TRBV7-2,TGTGCCAGCAGCTTAGCGGGAGGGCCGTACTACGAGCAGTACTTC,CASSLAGGPYYEQYF
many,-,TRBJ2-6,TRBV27,TGTGCCAGCAGTTCCGTCTCTGGGGCCAACGTCCTGACTTTC,CASSSVSGANVLTF
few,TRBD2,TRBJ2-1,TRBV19,TGTGCCAGTAGACCTAGCGGGAGTTTGAATGAGCAGTTCTTC,CASRPSGSLNEQFF
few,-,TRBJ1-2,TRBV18,TGTGCCAGCTCACCAGGGGATTTCTATGGCTACACCTTC,CASSPGDFYGYTF
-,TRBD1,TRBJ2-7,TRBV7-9,TGTGCCAGCAGCCCAACAGGGGTAAGAACCTACGAGCAGTACTTC,CASSPTGVRTYEQYF
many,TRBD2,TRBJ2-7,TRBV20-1,TGCAGTGCTAGCGGGGGGAACGAGCAGTACTTC,CSASGGNEQYF
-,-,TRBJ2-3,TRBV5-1,TGCGCCAGCAGGACGGGAATAGCGCACTCAGATACGCAGTATTTT,CASRTGIAHSDTQYF
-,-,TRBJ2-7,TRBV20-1,TGCAGTGCTTATACCGGGACTTCCCCCTACGAGCAGTACTTC,CSAYTGTSPYEQYF
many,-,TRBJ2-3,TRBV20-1,TGCAGTGCTAGGCGCCCAGATACGCAGTATTTT,CSARRPDTQYF
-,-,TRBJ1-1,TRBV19,TGTGCCAGTAGTATAGGGATGAACACTGAAGCTTTCTTT,CASSIGMNTEAFF
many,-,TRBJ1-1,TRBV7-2,TGTGCCAGCAGCTTTGGGGCGATGAACACTGAAGCTTTCTTT,CASSFGAMNTEAFF
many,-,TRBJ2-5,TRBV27,TGTGCCAGCAGTCTATGGGGGTCACAAGAGACCCAGTACTTC,CASSLWGSQETQYF
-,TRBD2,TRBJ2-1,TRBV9,TGTGCCAGCAGCCTGATAGCGGGAGGGAGCTCCTACAATGAGCAGTTCTTC,CASSLIAGGSSYNEQFF
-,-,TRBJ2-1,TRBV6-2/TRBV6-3,TGTGCCAGCAGTTACTCGACGGGAGCTGCCAATGAGCAGTTCTTC,CASSYSTGAANEQFF
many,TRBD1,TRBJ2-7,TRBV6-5,TGTGCCAGCAGTTACGGGGGACAGGGGAGCGAGCAGTACTTC,CASSYGGQGSEQYF
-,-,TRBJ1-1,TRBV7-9,TGTGCCAGCAGATCCGTGACTGTGAACACTGAAGCTTTCTTT,CASRSVTVNTEAFF
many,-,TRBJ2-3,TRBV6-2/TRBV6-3,TGTGCCAGCCAGCATCTTAGCACAGATACGCAGTATTTT,CASQHLSTDTQYF
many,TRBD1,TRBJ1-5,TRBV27,TGTGCCAGCAGTCTCTTACAGGGGAATCAGCCCCAGCATTTT,CASSLLQGNQPQHF
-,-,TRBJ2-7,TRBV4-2,TGTGCCAGCAGCCAAGAGTCCAGCCGAATAGTCTCCTACGAGCAGTACTTC,CASSQESSRIVSYEQYF
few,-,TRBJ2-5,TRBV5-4,TGTGCCAGCAGGTCACTGGAGACCCAGTACTTC,CASRSLETQYF
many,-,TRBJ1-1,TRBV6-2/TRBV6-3,TGTGCCAGCAGTTACAGTTGGGGGTCCACTGAAGCTTTCTTT,CASSYSWGSTEAFF
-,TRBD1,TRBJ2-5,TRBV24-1,TGTGCCACCAGTGAGCCGGGACAGGCAGAGACCCAGTACTTC,CATSEPGQAETQYF
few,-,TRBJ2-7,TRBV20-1,TGCAGTGCTAGAGATCCCCAGTGGAATCCCTACGAGCAGTACTTC,CSARDPQWNPYEQYF
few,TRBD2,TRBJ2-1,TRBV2,TGTGCCAGCAGTGAAGCGCTCAGGACTAGCACTAGGGATGAGCAGTTCTTC,CASSEALRTSTRDEQFF
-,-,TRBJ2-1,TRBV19,TGTGCCAGTAATTTACTCGGCGGTGAGCAGTTCTTC,CASNLLGGEQFF
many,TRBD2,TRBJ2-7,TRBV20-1,TGCAGTGCTAGAGCCCTGGGAGCGGGACCTTTTCTGGAGCAGTACTTC,CSARALGAGPFLEQYF
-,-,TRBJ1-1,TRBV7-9,TGTGCCAGCAGCCCCGGACATCGAACTGAAGCTTTCTTT,CASSPGHRTEAFF
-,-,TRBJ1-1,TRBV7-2,TGTGCCGGCAGCACGGGACGGAACACTGAAGCTTTCTTT,CAGSTGRNTEAFF
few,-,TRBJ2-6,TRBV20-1,TGCAGTGCTACGGAAGACAGGCTATTCTCTGGGGCCAACGTCCTGACTTTC,CSATEDRLFSGANVLTF